These T cell receptor beta chains were read from a single sample in a study of blood T cell repertoires in COVID-19. Clones were read by immunoSEQ multiplex PCR, and TCRdb kept only the in-frame ones, dropping some. The sample holds hundreds of thousands of clones, 80% to 90% seen once. The sequenced sample was peripheral blood. These receptor sequences come from a woman in her 50s with acute or convalescent COVID-19. The CDR3 runs from the conserved cysteine through the conserved F or W. The order of the fields is clone size, J gene, V gene, D gene, CDR3 protein, CDR3 DNA. A D gene is named only where the DNA matches it firmly. The listing skips clone size in some rows; elsewhere it reads once, few, many or a size class.

abundance: .
j_gene: TRBJ2-7
v_gene: TRBV13
d_gene: .
CDR3aa: CASRAYRAYEQYF
CDR3nt: TGTGCCAGCAGGGCATACAGGGCCTACGAGCAGTACTTC

abundance: .
j_gene: TRBJ1-6
v_gene: TRBV4-2
d_gene: .
CDR3aa: CASSHFRDMDSPLHF
CDR3nt: TGTGCCAGCAGCCACTTCCGGGACATGGATTCACCCCTCCACTTT

abundance: .
j_gene: TRBJ2-5
v_gene: TRBV3-1/TRBV3-2
d_gene: .
CDR3aa: CASSQEGPLDF
CDR3nt: TGTGCCAGCAGCCAAGAGGGGCCCCTTGACTTC

abundance: .
j_gene: TRBJ2-7
v_gene: TRBV9
d_gene: TRBD2
CDR3aa: CASSVGLAEAYEQYF
CDR3nt: TGTGCCAGCAGCGTAGGACTAGCGGAGGCCTACGAGCAGTACTTC

abundance: .
j_gene: TRBJ2-2
v_gene: TRBV18
d_gene: TRBD1
CDR3aa: CASSRDRVEAGELFF
CDR3nt: TGTGCCAGCTCACGAGACAGGGTTGAGGCCGGGGAGCTGTTTTTT

abundance: few
j_gene: TRBJ1-2
v_gene: TRBV5-4
d_gene: .
CDR3aa: CASSLSLGDYGYTF
CDR3nt: TGTGCCAGCAGCTTGTCCCTCGGGGACTATGGCTACACCTTC

abundance: .
j_gene: TRBJ2-5
v_gene: TRBV5-6
d_gene: TRBD1
CDR3aa: CASSVPGTGRETQYF
CDR3nt: TGTGCCAGCAGCGTTCCCGGGACAGGGCGAGAGACCCAGTACTTC

abundance: .
j_gene: TRBJ2-1
v_gene: TRBV4-2
d_gene: .
CDR3aa: CASSPNVGTEPQKTFF
CDR3nt: TGTGCCAGCAGCCCGAATGTCGGGACTGAACCCCAAAAAACGTTCTTC

abundance: .
j_gene: TRBJ1-6
v_gene: TRBV15
d_gene: .
CDR3aa: CATSFRSGGTSPLHF
CDR3nt: TGTGCCACCAGCTTCCGTTCCGGGGGTACCTCACCCCTCCACTTT

abundance: .
j_gene: TRBJ1-1
v_gene: TRBV21-1
d_gene: .
CDR3aa: CASSIPPLLNTEAFF
CDR3nt: TGTGCCAGCAGCATTCCCCCCCTATTGAACACTGAAGCTTTCTTT

abundance: .
j_gene: TRBJ1-2
v_gene: TRBV12-3/TRBV12-4
d_gene: .
CDR3aa: CASHGGGYTF
CDR3nt: TGTGCCAGCCATGGTGGCGGCTACACCTTC

abundance: .
j_gene: TRBJ1-1
v_gene: TRBV5-1
d_gene: .
CDR3aa: CASSLADTEAFF
CDR3nt: TGCGCCAGCAGCTTGGCTGACACTGAAGCTTTCTTT

abundance: once
j_gene: TRBJ1-5
v_gene: TRBV18
d_gene: TRBD1
CDR3aa: CASSGSGQMNQPQHF
CDR3nt: TGTGCCAGCTCAGGGTCGGGACAGATGAATCAGCCCCAGCATTTT

abundance: .
j_gene: TRBJ1-4
v_gene: TRBV7-2
d_gene: .
CDR3aa: CASSLVASGTNEKLFF
CDR3nt: TGTGCCAGCAGCTTAGTTGCCTCAGGAACTAATGAAAAACTGTTTTTT

abundance: .
j_gene: TRBJ2-2
v_gene: TRBV24-1
d_gene: TRBD2
CDR3aa: CATSDTSSGRAQYTGELFF
CDR3nt: TGTGCCACCAGTGATACATCTAGCGGGAGGGCCCAATATACCGGGGAGCTGTTTTTT

abundance: .
j_gene: TRBJ2-1
v_gene: TRBV2
d_gene: .
CDR3aa: CASSEWRGNYNEQFF
CDR3nt: TGTGCCAGCAGTGAATGGCGGGGTAACTACAATGAGCAGTTCTTC

abundance: many
j_gene: TRBJ2-5
v_gene: TRBV2
d_gene: .
CDR3aa: CASSVEGGETQYF
CDR3nt: TGTGCCAGCAGTGTTGAGGGAGGAGAGACCCAGTACTTC

abundance: .
j_gene: TRBJ2-7
v_gene: TRBV11-2
d_gene: .
CDR3aa: CASSNRDISYEQYF
CDR3nt: TGTGCCAGCAGCAACCGGGACATCTCCTACGAGCAGTACTTC

abundance: .
j_gene: TRBJ1-1
v_gene: TRBV12-3/TRBV12-4
d_gene: TRBD1
CDR3aa: CASSLDRGTEAFF
CDR3nt: TGTGCCAGCAGTTTGGACAGGGGGACTGAAGCTTTCTTT

abundance: .
j_gene: TRBJ1-4
v_gene: TRBV27
d_gene: TRBD1
CDR3aa: CASSPRRITGGEGNEKLFF
CDR3nt: TGTGCCAGCAGTCCCCGCCGGATAACAGGGGGCGAGGGTAATGAAAAACTGTTTTTT

abundance: .
j_gene: TRBJ1-1
v_gene: TRBV24-1
d_gene: .
CDR3aa: CATSDFSRIGGRKFIGDTEAFF
CDR3nt: TGTGCCACCAGTGATTTTTCCCGGATAGGTGGCAGAAAGTTCATCGGGGACACTGAAGCTTTCTTT

abundance: few
j_gene: TRBJ2-7
v_gene: TRBV25-1
d_gene: TRBD1
CDR3aa: CASSAGTVYEQYF
CDR3nt: TGTGCCAGCAGCGCCGGGACAGTCTACGAGCAGTACTTC

abundance: .
j_gene: TRBJ1-6
v_gene: TRBV5-1
d_gene: .
CDR3aa: CASSSPGPSEASYNSPLHF
CDR3nt: TGCGCCAGCAGCTCACCCGGTCCCTCGGAGGCCTCCTATAATTCACCCCTCCACTTT

abundance: once
j_gene: TRBJ1-2
v_gene: TRBV5-1
d_gene: .
CDR3aa: CASSLAFRQIDGYTF
CDR3nt: TGCGCCAGCAGCTTGGCGTTTAGACAGATAGATGGCTACACCTTC

abundance: .
j_gene: TRBJ2-7
v_gene: TRBV29-1
d_gene: TRBD1
CDR3aa: CSVPGDRQGDGEQYF
CDR3nt: TGCAGCGTCCCAGGGGACCGACAGGGGGACGGCGAGCAGTACTTC

abundance: .
j_gene: TRBJ2-3
v_gene: TRBV7-6
d_gene: .
CDR3aa: CASSPTAVASTDTQYF
CDR3nt: TGTGCCAGCAGCCCAACAGCGGTGGCCAGCACAGATACGCAGTATTTT

abundance: .
j_gene: TRBJ1-1
v_gene: TRBV19
d_gene: .
CDR3aa: CASKAGRGNTEAFF
CDR3nt: TGTGCCAGTAAGGCAGGGCGAGGGAACACTGAAGCTTTCTTT

abundance: .
j_gene: TRBJ1-2
v_gene: TRBV18
d_gene: .
CDR3aa: CASSPPVSVGYTF
CDR3nt: TGTGCCAGCTCACCACCGGTATCGGTCGGCTACACCTTC

abundance: .
j_gene: TRBJ1-2
v_gene: TRBV7-2
d_gene: .
CDR3aa: CASSFATAPNYGYTF
CDR3nt: TGTGCCAGCAGCTTCGCGACAGCGCCTAACTATGGCTACACCTTC

abundance: .
j_gene: TRBJ1-2
v_gene: TRBV5-1
d_gene: TRBD1
CDR3aa: CASSYDRDGYTF
CDR3nt: TGCGCCAGCAGCTATGACAGGGATGGCTACACCTTC

abundance: .
j_gene: TRBJ1-2
v_gene: TRBV28
d_gene: TRBD1
CDR3aa: CASRGDSSLGYGYTF
CDR3nt: TGTGCCAGCAGAGGGGACAGCTCTTTAGGCTATGGCTACACCTTC

abundance: .
j_gene: TRBJ1-3
v_gene: TRBV6-5
d_gene: .
CDR3aa: CASSYSRASGNTIYF
CDR3nt: TGTGCCAGCAGTTACTCGAGGGCGAGCGGAAACACCATATATTTT

abundance: once
j_gene: TRBJ2-3
v_gene: TRBV2
d_gene: .
CDR3aa: CASSDMSSTDTQYF
CDR3nt: TGTGCCAGCAGTGACATGAGCAGCACAGATACGCAGTATTTT

abundance: .
j_gene: TRBJ1-3
v_gene: TRBV5-1
d_gene: .
CDR3aa: CASSYQGLGNTIYF
CDR3nt: TGCGCCAGCAGCTATCAGGGTTTGGGAAACACCATATATTTT

abundance: .
j_gene: TRBJ2-1
v_gene: TRBV13
d_gene: .
CDR3aa: CASSPHPGNEQFF
CDR3nt: TGTGCCAGCAGCCCACACCCGGGCAATGAGCAGTTCTTC

abundance: .
j_gene: TRBJ1-3
v_gene: TRBV2
d_gene: TRBD1
CDR3aa: CASSEGLGQGASGNTIYF
CDR3nt: TGTGCCAGCAGTGAAGGGTTGGGACAGGGGGCTTCTGGAAACACCATATATTTT

abundance: .
j_gene: TRBJ2-1
v_gene: TRBV7-3
d_gene: .
CDR3aa: CASSLGSSSYNEQFF
CDR3nt: TGTGCCAGCAGCTTAGGGTCTAGCTCCTACAATGAGCAGTTCTTC

abundance: .
j_gene: TRBJ2-3
v_gene: TRBV10-3
d_gene: .
CDR3aa: CAISVSAADTQYF
CDR3nt: TGTGCCATCAGTGTATCGGCGGCAGATACGCAGTATTTT

abundance: .
j_gene: TRBJ1-2
v_gene: TRBV29-1
d_gene: TRBD1
CDR3aa: CSVRDSYYPGYGYTF
CDR3nt: TGCAGCGTTCGGGACAGCTATTACCCGGGCTATGGCTACACCTTC

abundance: .
j_gene: TRBJ2-2
v_gene: TRBV10-1
d_gene: TRBD1
CDR3aa: CASSSLTGAAVGELFF
CDR3nt: TGCGCCAGCAGTAGCTTAACAGGGGCGGCGGTCGGGGAGCTGTTTTTT

abundance: .
j_gene: TRBJ1-1
v_gene: TRBV9
d_gene: TRBD1
CDR3aa: CASSPRTGRRTEAFF
CDR3nt: TGTGCCAGCAGCCCTAGGACAGGGAGGCGCACTGAAGCTTTCTTT

abundance: .
j_gene: TRBJ2-5
v_gene: TRBV6-1
d_gene: .
CDR3aa: CASSDRAGRQETQYF
CDR3nt: TGTGCCAGCAGTGATAGGGCAGGGAGGCAAGAGACCCAGTACTTC